This paragraph covers one T cell receptor (beta chain) sequence. Its target is not known. These data originate in a study of T cells in Graves' hyperthyroidism and ophthalmopathy. Patients counted as stable if ophthalmopathy did not develop within 18 months. The hyperthyroidism was newly diagnosed and had lasted under 2 months; the patients were aged 18 to 65. This CDR3 has 20 amino acids. V was clipped by 5 bases and J by 0 bases; unmatched bases: 23. The germline V gene encodes CDR1 DFQATT and CDR2 SNEGSKA (reference sequence). RNA transcripts gave rise to amplified TCR beta CDR3 regions. The HTBI set primed first-round TCR CDR3 RT-PCR. One entry per CDR3 protein results from TCRdb running MiXCR on the multiplex PCR reads. The sample carries about 200,000 distinct CDR3 sequences, roughly a sixth recorded once. Study outcomes and limitations: Most expanded thyroid clonotypes above 0.001 also appeared in blood.

Specimen: blood. The TCR sequence derives from a man aged 45-65 years with Graves' hyperthyroidism. This chain uses TRBV20-1 with TRBJ1-1; 8 nucleotides agree with TRBD1. The CDR3 loop is CSAEKPKSYRDRRLNTEAFF. The CDR3 nucleotides read TGCAGTGCTGAGAAACCCAAATCATACCGGGACAGGAGACTGAACACTGAAGCTTTCTTT.